The source of this T cell receptor (beta chain) is a study of blood T cell repertoires in COVID-19. Study summary: In each case, the material was cDNA or gDNA derived from T cells, B-cell-depleted T cells, or PBMCs.

Method: immunoSEQ multiplex PCR; TCRdb's copy keeps in-frame clones and lacks some. The sample yields 200,000 to 300,000 clones, approximately 84% seen once. Germline values: CDR1 SGHVS, CDR2 FQNEAQ. V was pared by 4 bases and J by 2 bases, with 15 bases between. The CDR3 runs to 16 residues. The sequenced material came from peripheral blood. The J gene is TRBJ2-1, the V gene TRBV7-8; weak D call: TRBD2 (7 bases). The receptor was derived from a man aged 50 or older with acute or convalescent COVID-19. Here the CDR3 reads CASSWGGQAAYNEQFF. CDR3 DNA sequence: TGTGCCAGCAGCTGGGGGGGGCAGGCTGCCTACAATGAGCAGTTCTTC.